The clone carrying this T cell receptor beta chain was counted many times. The sample is drawn from a study of tumor and adjacent non-tumor tissue in lung cancer. Study-wide background: There were 12 adenocarcinoma, a couple of squamous cell carcinoma and 1 small cell lung cancer cases. The patients, roughly 10 men and about 5 women, were roughly 31 to 85 with stage I to III disease.

Germline V CDR1 and CDR2: MNHNS, SASEGT. Germline trimming cut 6 bases from V and 4 bases from J; bases unmatched to any gene: 10. The CDR3 runs 15 residues. No cell sorting was done before RNA was extracted from the tissue. The normal lung tissue was taken more than 3 cm from the tumor edge. Newly diagnosed lung cancer patients had thoracic surgery in China, August–November 2014, without prior chemotherapy. The library came from three nested PCR rounds adapted from ARM-PCR protocols. Each CDR3 protein is one row after TCRdb ran MiXCR on the multiplex PCR reads. The table shows tens of thousands of distinct CDR3 sequences, with around 67% occurring only once.

The sequence was obtained from a woman aged 70-85 years with non-small cell lung cancer. Material for sequencing was distant non-tumor lung tissue. The J gene is TRBJ2-3, the V gene TRBV6-1; 7 bases map to TRBD2. CDR3 bases: TGTGCCAGCAGCCGTTATTTAGCGGGCTCAGATACGCAGTATTTT. It encodes CASSRYLAGSDTQYF.